These 6 T cell receptor beta chains were sequenced from one sample in a study of T-cell memory formation after mild COVID-19. TCRdb re-called the 5' RACE reads through MiXCR, storing one row per CDR3 protein. The repertoire holds over 300,000 distinct CDR3 sequences, with 20% to 25% as singletons. Sequenced sample: PBMCs or a T cell subset sorted from them (not recorded which). The receptors were gathered from a man aged 18 to 29 who had mild COVID-19 (a few samples of this study predate the infection). Cell type and time point are not known.

The rearrangement links TRBV12-3 or TRBV12-4 to TRBJ1-2; D remains ambiguous. With 7 bases removed from V and 3 bases from J, the gap between germline ends came to 18 bases. The CDR3 has 15 amino acids. The CDR3 nucleotides are TGTGCCAGCACCACGCGGCGGGTCTCCGACTATGGCTACACCTTC. Translating it yields CASTTRRVSDYGYTF.

The gene calls are TRBV15 and TRBJ2-7; perhaps TRBD2 as D (7 bases). The CDR3 loop spans 14 amino acids. Germline V CDR1 and CDR2: LNHNV, YYDKDF (reference sequence). V dropped 4 bases and J dropped 5 bases, with 15 bases sitting between them. The CDR3 DNA reads TGTGCCACCAGCACGGGGGGCCGGGCCCACGAGCAGTACTTC. It translates to CATSTGGRAHEQYF.

This clonotype has more than one count but fewer than ten. This chain uses TRBV5-1 with TRBJ1-1, with D unresolved. This CDR3 has 15 amino acids. Trimming left V 1 base short and J 1 base short, with 11 bases between. Per germline, CDR1 SGHRS and CDR2 YFSETQ. In DNA form, the CDR3 reads TGCGCCAGCAGCTTGAATGGAGGACCGAACACTGAAGCTTTCTTT. It codes for CASSLNGGPNTEAFF.

V gene TRBV6-5 combines with J gene TRBJ1-2; a possible D gene is TRBD1 (5 bases). Trimming pared 2 bases from V and 6 bases from J, leaving 10 bases between. Germline V gene sequence: CDR1 MNHEY, CDR2 SVGAGI. The CDR3 consists of 13 residues. The CDR3 protein is CASSYRMTDGYTF. Written as DNA, the CDR3 is TGTGCCAGCAGTTACCGTATGACAGATGGCTACACCTTC.

This clonotype was found a few times. The V and J genes are TRBV6-5 and TRBJ1-2, with no clear D. CDR1 and CDR2 (germline): MNHEY, SVGAGI. The CDR3 runs to 14 residues. V was clipped by 6 bases and J by 4 bases, with 15 bases between them. The CDR3 sequence: CASSSRGRAYGYTF. The CDR3 bases are TGTGCCAGCAGCTCGCGAGGGCGTGCCTATGGCTACACCTTC.

This chain connects TRBV20-1 to TRBJ1-5; D gene ambiguous. This CDR3 has 14 residues. Germline values: CDR1 DFQATT, CDR2 SNEGSKA (reference sequence). With 7 bases removed from V and 6 bases from J, the gap between germline ends came to 19 bases. The CDR3 reads CSVAVTGEGQPQHF. CDR3 DNA sequence: TGCAGTGTAGCAGTGACCGGGGAGGGTCAGCCCCAGCATTTT.